These 22 T cell receptor beta chains were all obtained from the same sample, sequenced in a study of chemoradiotherapy in HPV16-positive cancers. Only in-frame clones appear in the TCRdb table, and some are missing; sequencing was by immunoSEQ multiplex PCR. In the table there are over 30,000 clones, around 80% of which are singletons. The sequenced sample was blood, obtained from a patient who underwent chemoradiotherapy. All receptors come from a human donor with HPV-associated anogenital cancer.

The rearrangement joins TRBV14 to TRBJ1-2; D remains ambiguous. V was trimmed by 0 bases and J by 4 bases, leaving 9 bases between them. Germline-derived CDR1 and CDR2 are SGHDN and FVKESK. CDR3 length equals 14 residues. Written as DNA, the CDR3 is TGTGCCAGCAGCCAAGATACGGGGTTCTATGGCTACACCTTC. Its translation: CASSQDTGFYGYTF.

For the CDR3, the DNA is TGTGCCAGCAGAGTCCAGGGGGCTCTTTGGGGAAACACCATATATTTT. Translated: CASRVQGALWGNTIYF. The chain joins TRBV2 to TRBJ1-3; 8 bases are a match to TRBD1. Germline CDR1 reads SNHLY; CDR2 reads FYNNEI. CDR3 size: 16 residues. The V segment lost 6 bases and the J segment 4 bases; nucleotides outside the gene matches: 11.

J is TRBJ1-1 and V is TRBV29-1; a weak D match, TRBD1 (5 bases). Germline loops: CDR1 SQVTM, CDR2 ANQGSEA. Trimming removed 5 bases from V and 1 base from J, with 11 bases in between. The CDR3 runs 13 residues. CDR3 in amino acids: CSVPRGGNTEAFF. CDR3 nucleotide sequence: TGCAGCGTTCCTCGGGGGGGGAACACTGAAGCTTTCTTT.

This chain uses TRBV29-1 with TRBJ1-2, with D hard to call. Germline CDR1 and CDR2: SQVTM and ANQGSEA. V lost 4 bases to trimming and J lost 6 bases, with 18 bases between them. The CDR3 sequence is 14 residues long. CDR3 sequence (DNA): TGCAGCGTTGGTCCCCGTATGCGAACTCATGGCTACACCTTC. Amino acids: CSVGPRMRTHGYTF.

The rearrangement joins TRBV11-2 to TRBJ2-1; D is possibly TRBD1 (6 bases). Trimming shortened V by 4 bases and J by 4 bases, and 14 bases separated the two germline ends. Germline V gene sequence: CDR1 SGHAT, CDR2 FQNNGV. The CDR3 consists of 15 residues. CDR3 sequence reads: CASSSIQGGYNEQFF. As DNA, the CDR3 is TGTGCCAGCAGCTCAATACAGGGTGGGTACAATGAGCAGTTCTTC.

This clone was observed once. The chain carries TRBV7-8 and TRBJ2-7, with D uncertain. V was shortened by 1 base and J by 2 bases, with 27 bases between the two germline ends. This CDR3 comprises 20 residues. The germline V gene encodes CDR1 SGHVS and CDR2 FQNEAQ. As DNA, the CDR3 is TGTGCCAGCAGCTTAGATAATGACGCACCGCCAAGCGCCCCCCCCTACGAGCAGTACTTC. It codes for CASSLDNDAPPSAPPYEQYF.

Comments on this clone: The junction shows a germline mismatch at one end, possibly a read error. V is TRBV7-7 and J is TRBJ1-2, with 9 bases matching TRBD1. Germline V gene lookup returns CDR1 SSHAT and CDR2 FNYEAQ (reference sequence). The CDR3 totals 11 residues. CDR3 coding DNA: TGTGCCAGCAGCTTAATGGGACAGGGATTCTTC. It specifies CASSLMGQGFF.

The chain has TRBV10-2 and TRBJ2-1, with D hard to call. The CDR3 covers 13 residues. V lost 10 bases and J 1 base, leaving 11 bases between the germline ends. Germline V lookup: CDR1 WSHSY, CDR2 SAAADI. The DNA of the CDR3 is TGCGCCACCGGACGTATATCCTACAATGAGCAGTTCTTC. This translates into CATGRISYNEQFF.

The chain recombines TRBV6-5 with TRBJ1-1; 7 bases line up with TRBD1. Trimming cost V 5 bases and J 6 bases; bases outside gene matches: 9. The CDR3 has 14 amino acids. Germline V gene data show CDR1 as MNHEY and CDR2 as SVGAGI. CDR3 nucleotides: TGTGCCAGCAGTCGCGACAGGGTCGACCCTGAAGCTTTCTTT. Residues: CASSRDRVDPEAFF.

The V call is TRBV5-6, the J call TRBJ1-3; D is perhaps TRBD1 (6 bases). This CDR3 has 15 residues. The V gene lost 4 bases and the J gene lost 4 bases, with 15 bases spanning the gap. Germline V gene sequence: CDR1 SGHDT, CDR2 YYEEEE. In nucleotides, the CDR3 is TGTGCCAGCAGCGGATGGACAGTACTCGGAAACACCATATATTTT. Amino acid sequence: CASSGWTVLGNTIYF.

The chain links TRBV19 to TRBJ2-7; D may be TRBD1 (6 bases). V lost 3 bases and J lost 3, with 12 bases in between. The CDR3 is 14 residues long. The germline V gene encodes CDR1 LNHDA and CDR2 SQIVND (reference sequence). The CDR3, as DNA: TGTGCCAGTAGTATGGGTGGGGGCGACTACGAGCAGTACTTC. Its translation: CASSMGGGDYEQYF.

The chain joins TRBV13 to TRBJ2-3, with 12 bases fitting TRBD2. Germline CDR1 is PRHDT and CDR2 is FYEKMQ (reference sequence). The CDR3 length is 15 residues. V lost 5 bases, J lost 6 bases, and 6 bases stayed unmatched. The CDR3 spells CASSPPSGGADTQYF. Written as DNA, the CDR3 is TGTGCCAGCAGCCCACCTAGCGGGGGGGCGGATACGCAGTATTTT.

The chain joins TRBV5-5 to TRBJ1-1; D unresolved. From germline, CDR1 is SGHKS and CDR2 YYEKEE (reference sequence). This CDR3 has 15 residues. The V end lost 1 base, the J end lost 0 bases, and 10 bases lay between the germline ends. The CDR3: CASSLLGNMNTEAFF. The CDR3 coding sequence is TGTGCCAGCAGCTTGCTGGGGAACATGAACACTGAAGCTTTCTTT.

CDR3 region: CASSLESRTSVFF. Written as DNA, the CDR3 is TGTGCCAGCAGCTTGGAGTCCCGGACTAGCGTGTTCTTC. The chain joins TRBV11-2 to TRBJ2-1, with 9 bases that match TRBD2. This CDR3 has 13 amino acids. Unmatched junction bases numbered 9, after V lost 3 bases and J lost 15 bases. CDR1 SGHAT and CDR2 FQNNGV come from the germline V gene.

The chain employs TRBV5-1 and TRBJ2-5; 11 bases are shared with TRBD1. The CDR3 totals 16 residues. J lost 5 bases, V lost 4 bases, and 10 bases had no gene match. Germline values: CDR1 SGHRS, CDR2 YFSETQ. CDR3 protein: CASSVRDRGTEETQYF. The DNA for the CDR3 is TGCGCCAGCAGCGTCCGGGACAGGGGGACGGAGGAGACCCAGTACTTC.

There are a few counts of this clone. Other DNA sequences in this sample translate to the same CDR3. The rearrangement uses TRBV6-5 and TRBJ1-1; 7 bases align to TRBD1. With 0 bases clipped from V and 3 bases from J, the junction kept 4 bases outside the gene matches. CDR3 size: 15 residues. Germline V gene data show CDR1 as MNHEY and CDR2 as SVGAGI. The CDR3 DNA sequence: TGTGCCAGCAGTTACTCGCCAGGGGGGGACACTGAAGCTTTCTTT. It codes for CASSYSPGGDTEAFF.

This chain connects TRBV6-6 to TRBJ1-3; D perhaps matches TRBD1 (5 bases). V dropped 5 bases and J dropped 5 bases, with 19 bases sitting between them. CDR1 MNHNY and CDR2 SVGAGI come from the germline V gene (reference sequence). This CDR3 has 16 amino acids. CDR3 loop: CASSPPGTIQRNTIYF. CDR3 bases: TGTGCCAGCAGTCCCCCAGGGACGATCCAGCGAAACACCATATATTTT.

The chain uses TRBV13 and TRBJ1-1; D gene uncertain. CDR1 and CDR2 (germline): PRHDT, FYEKMQ (reference sequence). V was pared by 5 bases and J by 0 bases, with 7 bases between. CDR3 size: 13 residues. CDR3 region: CASSHDLNTEAFF. The CDR3 nucleotides are TGTGCCAGCAGCCACGACTTGAACACTGAAGCTTTCTTT.

The chain employs TRBV6-5 and TRBJ1-6; no firm D call. Deletions cut 6 bases from V and 0 bases from J, with 9 bases between. This CDR3 is 15 amino acids long. Germline lookup yields CDR1 MNHEY and CDR2 SVGAGI. CDR3 sequence (DNA): TGTGCCAGCAGGAAGGGCAGCTCCTATAATTCACCCCTCCACTTT. Its protein product is CASRKGSSYNSPLHF.

This clone was counted between two and nine times. The J gene is TRBJ1-1, the V gene TRBV30; D unresolved. Germline V lookup: CDR1 GTSNPN, CDR2 SVGIG (reference sequence). This CDR3 spans 14 amino acids. V was shortened by 2 bases and J by 2 bases, with 12 bases between the two germline ends. CDR3 amino acids: CAWSRSVINTEAFF. CDR3 DNA sequence: TGTGCCTGGAGTAGGTCAGTCATAAACACTGAAGCTTTCTTT.

This chain joins TRBV5-1 and TRBJ1-1; D not certain. Germline-derived CDR1 and CDR2 are SGHRS and YFSETQ. The CDR3 sequence is 14 residues long. V was trimmed by 0 bases and J by 0 bases, leaving 6 bases between them. The CDR3 DNA sequence: TGCGCCAGCAGCTTGGATCCTGTGAACACTGAAGCTTTCTTT. Residues: CASSLDPVNTEAFF.

This chain joins TRBV12-5 and TRBJ1-1; D is possibly TRBD1 (5 bases). Trimming cost V 2 bases and J 6 bases, with 13 bases left between them. The CDR3 sequence is 14 residues long. Per the germline V gene, CDR1 is LGHNT and CDR2 is FRNRAP. DNA for the CDR3: TGTGCTAGTGGTTTGCACTCAACAGGCGCTGAAGCTTTCTTT. It is translated as CASGLHSTGAEAFF. Full variable domain (outside the CDR3, taken from reference TRBV12-5 and TRBJ1-1): DARVTQTPRHKVTEMGQEVTMRCQPILGHNTVFWYRQTMMQGLELLAYFRNRAPLDDSGMPKDRFSAEMPDATLATLKIQPSEPRDSAVYFCASGLHSTGAEAFFGQGTRLTVV.